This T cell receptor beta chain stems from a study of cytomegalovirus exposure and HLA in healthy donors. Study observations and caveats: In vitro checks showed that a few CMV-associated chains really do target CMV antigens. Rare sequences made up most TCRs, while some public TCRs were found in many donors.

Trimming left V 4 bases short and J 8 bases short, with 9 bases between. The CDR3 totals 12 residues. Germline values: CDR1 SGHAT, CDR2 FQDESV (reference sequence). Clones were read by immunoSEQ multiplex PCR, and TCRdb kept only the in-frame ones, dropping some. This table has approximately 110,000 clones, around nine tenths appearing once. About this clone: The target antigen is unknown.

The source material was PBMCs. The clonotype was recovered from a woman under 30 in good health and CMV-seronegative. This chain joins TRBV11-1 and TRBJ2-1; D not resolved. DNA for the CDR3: TGTGCCAGCAGCTACCTAAGTGATGAGCAGTTCTTC. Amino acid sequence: CASSYLSDEQFF. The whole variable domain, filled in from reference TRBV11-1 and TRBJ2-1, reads EAEVAQSPRYKITEKSQAVAFWCDPISGHATLYWYRQILGQGPELLVQFQDESVVDDSQLPKDRFSAERLKGVDSTLKIQPAELGDSAMYLCASSYLSDEQFFGPGTRLTVL.